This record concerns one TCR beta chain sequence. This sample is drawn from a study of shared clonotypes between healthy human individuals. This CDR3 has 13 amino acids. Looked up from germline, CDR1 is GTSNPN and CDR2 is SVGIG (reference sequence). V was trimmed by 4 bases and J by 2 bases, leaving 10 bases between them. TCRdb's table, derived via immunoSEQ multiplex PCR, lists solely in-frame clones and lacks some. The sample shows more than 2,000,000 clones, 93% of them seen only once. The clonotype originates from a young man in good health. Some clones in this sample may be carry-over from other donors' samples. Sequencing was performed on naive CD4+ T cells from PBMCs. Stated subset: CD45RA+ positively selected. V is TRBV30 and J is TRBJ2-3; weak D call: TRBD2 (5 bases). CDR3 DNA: TGTGCCTGGACAGGAGGAAACACAGATACGCAGTATTTT. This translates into CAWTGGNTDTQYF.